A single sample is the source of the 4 T cell receptor beta chains below, sequenced in a study of blood T cells in healthy people across ages. With a J-beta primer mix and a sample-barcoded 5' primer, a second PCR ran about 6 to 11 cycles. TCRdb independently ran MiXCR on the 5' RACE reads; one entry per CDR3 protein. In the table there are 600,000 to 900,000 distinct CDR3 sequences, roughly 26% of which are singletons. These records were also assigned to another study, of T cells of mothers and their children.

The sequencing input was blood. These receptors were taken from a boy aged 5-17 years in good health.

This chain links TRBV6-1 with TRBJ2-5, with 12 bases matching TRBD2. Germline trimming cut 3 bases from V and 10 bases from J; bases unmatched to any gene: 12. This CDR3 spans 16 amino acids. Germline V lookup: CDR1 MNHNS, CDR2 SASEGT. CDR3 sequence (DNA): TGTGCCAGCAGTGACCCTGGGCTAGCGGGGGGGCAGGACCAGTACTTC. Translated, it gives CASSDPGLAGGQDQYF.

This clonotype has a handful of counts. This chain joins TRBV10-3 and TRBJ2-3; 8 bases fit TRBD2. The germline CDR1 and CDR2 sequences are ENHRY and SYGVKD. J gave up 1 base and V 10 bases, and 1 base lay outside the gene matches. This CDR3 has 12 amino acids. The CDR3: CATAGGTDTQYF. Here the CDR3 DNA reads TGTGCCACAGCGGGGGGCACAGATACGCAGTATTTT.

The chain links TRBV3-1 to TRBJ2-5; TRBD2 matches 10 bases. Germline-derived CDR1 and CDR2 are LGHDT and YNNKEL (reference sequence). This CDR3 region has 15 residues. Trimming cost V 2 bases and J 3 bases; bases outside gene matches: 3. CDR3 DNA: TGTGCCAGCAGCCAATCACTAGCGGGGAAAGAGACCCAGTACTTC. Protein sequence: CASSQSLAGKETQYF.

The rearrangement uses TRBV29-1 and TRBJ2-1; either TRBD1 or TRBD2 may fit D (5 bases each). V lost 7 bases, J lost 6 bases, and 13 bases lay in between. Germline CDR1 SQVTM, CDR2 ANQGSEA. The CDR3 consists of 12 residues. This CDR3 reads CSAGVGANEQFF. For the CDR3, the DNA is TGCAGCGCCGGGGTTGGGGCCAATGAGCAGTTCTTC.